This T cell receptor beta chain was sequenced in a study of regulatory and conventional T cells in RAG deficiency. Regarding the study as a whole: Patient subsets had shorter CDR3s; Omenn Treg-Tconv overlap exceeded 75%. Shannon entropy fell and Simpson indices rose in RAG-deficient patients. Treg unique TCR beta sequences were about 92-fold fewer in Omenn syndrome and CID/AS patients than controls.

Some clones are missing from TCRdb's copy, which holds only in-frame ones; the method was immunoSEQ multiplex PCR. Among about 46,000 clones listed, 80% to 90% were seen once. For this clone: No antigen is known for it.

Genomic DNA came from blood conventional CD4+ T cells gated CD25-low CD127-high. The V gene's germline CDR1 is SEHNR and CDR2 FQNEAQ (reference sequence). With 5 bases removed from V and 9 bases from J, the gap between germline ends came to 14 bases. The CDR3 runs 14 residues. The sample also formed part of further work on regulatory T cells. As that report states: Primers: 52 TRBV forward and 13 TRBJ reverse.

The gene calls are TRBV7-9 and TRBJ1-6, with a tentative D call TRBD1 (5 bases). This clonotype originated in a human donor in good health. The sample was CD4+ effector T cells sorted from blood. CDR3 sequence (DNA): TGTGCCAGCAGCGGTGGGGGATTGGGTTCACCCCTCCACTTT. As protein: CASSGGGLGSPLHF.